This entry concerns a single T cell receptor (beta chain). The antigen is not known. CD45RO negativity and positive selection for CCR7 defined naive CD8 cells, a population that excluded terminally differentiated effector memory CD45RA+ cells. Trimming pared 0 bases from V and 0 bases from J, leaving 6 bases between. The CDR3 is made up of 14 amino acids. Germline values: CDR1 LGHNA, CDR2 YNFKEQ. Clones were read by immunoSEQ multiplex PCR, and TCRdb kept only the in-frame ones, dropping some. The sample has around 620,000 clones; approximately 95% are singletons. These data belong to a study of shared clonotypes between healthy human individuals. Across the whole study: Serving as donors were a couple of women and three men, whose ages spanned 18 to 49.

General study findings and limits: Limited genetic and exposure-history diversity came from having few donors. Among non-shared clonotypes, generation probabilities were lower than among those shared by all four donors. Exclusively blood specimens were collected; tissue repertoires likely differ.

The receptor's source is a woman aged 25-40 years in good health. V usage is TRBV4-2 and J usage is TRBJ2-7; D is uncertain. Sequenced input: naive CD8+ T cells sorted from blood. CDR3: CASSQDVPSYEQYF. The CDR3 DNA reads TGTGCCAGCAGCCAAGATGTACCCTCCTACGAGCAGTACTTC.